What follows is one T cell receptor beta chain and its context. Antigen specificity is unknown. Cells were stimulated nonspecifically with anti-CD3/anti-CD28 magnetic beads. Responding CD4+ T cells were sorted by upregulation of both CD40 ligand and CD69. Undetectable plasma HIV-1 RNA below 50 copies/mL lasted at least 4 years. Sequencing used immunoSEQ version 4 in survey mode. Sequenced by immunoSEQ multiplex PCR; TCRdb stores in-frame clones only, minus some. The sample holds 35,000 to 50,000 clones, approximately 90% seen once. Germline trimming cut 7 bases from V and 7 bases from J; bases unmatched to any gene: 20. Germline V lookup: CDR1 PRHDT, CDR2 FYEKMQ (reference sequence). The CDR3 length is 17 residues. The sample comes from a study of persistence of HIV-infected CD4 T cells. Study information: A median of approximately eight years of suppressive ART preceded sampling.

This clonotype was sampled from an adult man with HIV who was CMV-seropositive. Sequences were derived from CD4+ T cells sorted from PBMCs after roughly 19-hour stimulation, sampled from a patient who received antiretroviral therapy. The chain has TRBV13 and TRBJ1-2, with 8 bases aligning to TRBD1. The DNA of the CDR3 is TGTGCCAGCACCGCAACCCTCAAAACAGGGGGAAGATTTGGCTACACCTTC. It yields the protein CASTATLKTGGRFGYTF.